This T cell receptor beta chain was recorded in a study of blood T cell repertoires in COVID-19. Across the whole study: Spain, Italy and the United States supplied samples that represented acute and convalescent COVID-19.

In the authors' methods: How many nucleated cells were present was estimated from reference gene primer amplification. The method was immunoSEQ multiplex PCR; TCRdb's version includes in-frame clones alone and lacks a portion of them. V and J calls and clone size are those listed in that table; D and trimming were worked out from the DNA. The sample has 200,000 to 250,000 clones; around 86% are singletons. Researchers sorted participants into cohorts using their self-reported clinical history. Cohort 3 recovery required two negative PCRs, clearance, or symptom resolution. The CDR3 spans 11 residues. Germline values: CDR1 GTSNPN, CDR2 SVGIG (reference sequence). Trimming removed 4 bases at V and 6 bases at J, with 9 bases between.

The source is a woman in her forties or fifties who had recovered from COVID-19. The J gene is TRBJ1-2, the V gene TRBV30, with TRBD1 as a possible D gene (6 bases). Sequenced: PBMCs or T cells enriched from blood (not recorded which). Written as DNA, the CDR3 is TGTGCCTGGACGGACAGTCATGGCTACACCTTC. Amino acids: CAWTDSHGYTF. The variable domain in full, with the rest retrieved from reference TRBV30 and TRBJ1-2, is SQTIHQWPATLVQPVGSPLSLECTVEGTSNPNLYWYRQAAGRGLQLLFYSVGIGQISSEVPQNLSASRPQDRQFILSSKKLLLSDSGFYLCAWTDSHGYTFGSGTRLTVV.